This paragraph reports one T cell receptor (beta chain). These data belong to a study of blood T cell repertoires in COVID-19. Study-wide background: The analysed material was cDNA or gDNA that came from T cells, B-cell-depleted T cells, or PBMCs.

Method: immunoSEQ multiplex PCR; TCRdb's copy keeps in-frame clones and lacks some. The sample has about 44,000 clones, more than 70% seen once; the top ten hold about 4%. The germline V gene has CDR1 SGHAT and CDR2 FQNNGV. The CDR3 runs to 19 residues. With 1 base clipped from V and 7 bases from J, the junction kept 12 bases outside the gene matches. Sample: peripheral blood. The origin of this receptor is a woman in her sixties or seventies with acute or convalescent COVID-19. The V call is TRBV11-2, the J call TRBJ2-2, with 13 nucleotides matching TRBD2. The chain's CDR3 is CASSLGLAGGPKSRGELFF. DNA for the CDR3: TGTGCCAGCAGCTTAGGACTAGCGGGAGGCCCTAAAAGCCGCGGGGAGCTGTTTTTT.